This paragraph reports one T cell receptor (beta chain). Germline CDR1 reads SGDLS; CDR2 reads YYNGEE. Losses at the gene ends were 3 bases for V and 7 bases for J; bases not matched to a gene: 11. The CDR3 loop spans 16 amino acids. Clones were sequenced by immunoSEQ multiplex PCR, and TCRdb holds only the in-frame ones, with some missing. The sample yields 430,000 or so clones, approximately 87% seen once. The data stem from a study of blood T cell repertoires in COVID-19. Turning to the study itself: In each case, the material was cDNA or gDNA derived from T cells, B-cell-depleted T cells, or PBMCs.

Those enrolled, adults aged roughly 18 to 90 years, came from roughly 22 US areas. Sequencing was performed on PBMCs or T cells enriched from blood (not recorded which). This TCR was sampled from a woman aged 35 to 49 who had recovered from COVID-19. The chain carries TRBV9 and TRBJ2-2; 8 bases align to TRBD2. In DNA form, the CDR3 reads TGTGCCAGCAGCGCGGGGGGCGGGAGGTTGCTCGGGGAGCTGTTTTTT. Its protein is CASSAGGGRLLGELFF.